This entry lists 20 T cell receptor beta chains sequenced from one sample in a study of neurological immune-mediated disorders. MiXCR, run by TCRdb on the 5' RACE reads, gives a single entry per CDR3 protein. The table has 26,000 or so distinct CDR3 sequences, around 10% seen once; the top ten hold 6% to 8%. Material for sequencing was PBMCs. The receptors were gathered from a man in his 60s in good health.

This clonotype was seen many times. Written as DNA, the CDR3 is TGTGCCAGCAGCTCCCTCCGGACGTTGTCCAATCAGCCCCAGCATTTT. This codes for CASSSLRTLSNQPQHF. The rearrangement joins TRBV7-8 to TRBJ1-5; no clear D. Trimming pared 4 bases from V and 3 bases from J, leaving 16 bases between. The V gene's germline CDR1 is SGHVS and CDR2 FQNEAQ. This CDR3 is 16 amino acids long. The full variable domain, with the rest looked up from reference TRBV7-8 and TRBJ1-5, is GAGVSQSPRYKVAKRGQDVALRCDPISGHVSLFWYQQALGQGPEFLTYFQNEAQLDKSGLPSDRFFAERPEGSVSTLKIQRTQQEDSAVYLCASSSLRTLSNQPQHFGDGTRLSIL.

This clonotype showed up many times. The CDR3 loop reads CASSLQGRSGYTF. The CDR3 DNA follows: TGTGCCAGCAGCTTGCAAGGAAGGAGCGGCTACACCTTC. The chain joins TRBV5-6 to TRBJ1-2, with D unresolved. The CDR3 contains 13 residues. With 1 base removed from V and 8 bases from J, the gap between germline ends came to 12 bases. The germline gives CDR1 SGHDT, CDR2 YYEEEE.

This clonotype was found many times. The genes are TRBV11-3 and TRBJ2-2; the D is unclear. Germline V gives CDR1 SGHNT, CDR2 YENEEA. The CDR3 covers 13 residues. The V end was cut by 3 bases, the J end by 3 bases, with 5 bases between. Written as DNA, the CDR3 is TGTGCCAGCAGCTTGCTGTACACCGGGGAGCTGTTTTTT. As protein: CASSLLYTGELFF. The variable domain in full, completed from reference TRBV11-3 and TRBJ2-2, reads EAGVVQSPRYKIIEKKQPVAFWCNPISGHNTLYWYLQNLGQGPELLIRYENEEAVDDSQLPKDRFSAERLKGVDSTLKIQPAELGDSAVYLCASSLLYTGELFFGEGSRLTVL.

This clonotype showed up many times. The CDR3 spells CAISETSGEQFF. CDR3 nucleotides: TGTGCCATCAGTGAGACTAGCGGGGAGCAGTTCTTC. The rearrangement links TRBV10-3 to TRBJ2-1; TRBD2 aligns across 9 bases. The CDR3 contains 12 residues. CDR1 is ENHRY, CDR2 SYGVKD, per germline. Trimming removed 2 bases from V and 10 bases from J; junction bases left unmatched: 0.

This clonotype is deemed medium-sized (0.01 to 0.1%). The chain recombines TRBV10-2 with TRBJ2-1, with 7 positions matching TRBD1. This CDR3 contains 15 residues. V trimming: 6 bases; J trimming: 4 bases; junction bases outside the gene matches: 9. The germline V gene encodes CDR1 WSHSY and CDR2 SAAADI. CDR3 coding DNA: TGCGCCAGCAGCCAACGACAGGGAATGTACAATGAGCAGTTCTTC. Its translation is CASSQRQGMYNEQFF.

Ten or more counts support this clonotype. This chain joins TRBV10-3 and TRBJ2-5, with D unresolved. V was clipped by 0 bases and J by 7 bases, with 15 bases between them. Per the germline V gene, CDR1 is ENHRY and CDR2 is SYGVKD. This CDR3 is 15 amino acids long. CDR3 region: CAISESTSHLRTQYF. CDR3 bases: TGTGCCATCAGTGAGTCGACCAGCCACCTTAGGACCCAGTACTTC.

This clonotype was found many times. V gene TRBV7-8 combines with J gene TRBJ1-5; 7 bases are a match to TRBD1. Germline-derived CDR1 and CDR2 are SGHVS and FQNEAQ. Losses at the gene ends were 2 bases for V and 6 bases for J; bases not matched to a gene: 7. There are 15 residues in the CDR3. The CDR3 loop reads CASSLTQGRAQPQHF. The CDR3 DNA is TGTGCCAGCAGCTTAACACAGGGGAGGGCTCAGCCCCAGCATTTT.

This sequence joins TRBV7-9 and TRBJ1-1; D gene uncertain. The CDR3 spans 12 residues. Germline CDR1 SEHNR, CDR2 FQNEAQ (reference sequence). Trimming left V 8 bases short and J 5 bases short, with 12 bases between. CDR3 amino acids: CASRRRKTEAFF. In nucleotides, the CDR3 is TGTGCCAGCCGCCGCAGGAAAACTGAAGCTTTCTTT.

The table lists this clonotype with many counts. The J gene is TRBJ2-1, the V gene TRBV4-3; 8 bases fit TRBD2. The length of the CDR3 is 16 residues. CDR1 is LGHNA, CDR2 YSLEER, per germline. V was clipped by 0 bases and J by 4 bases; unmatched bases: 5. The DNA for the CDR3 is TGCGCCAGCAGCCAAGATCATACTAGCGGATACAATGAGCAGTTCTTC. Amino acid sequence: CASSQDHTSGYNEQFF.

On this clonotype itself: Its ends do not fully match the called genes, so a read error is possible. CDR3 nucleotide sequence: TGTGCCACCAACAGAGACGGAGACAGGGTTGGATCACCCCTCCACTTT. As protein: CATNRDGDRVGSPLHF. The V and J genes are TRBV15 and TRBJ1-6; 7 bases match TRBD1. The germline gives CDR1 LNHNV, CDR2 YYDKDF (reference sequence). The CDR3 length is 16 residues. Filled out from reference TRBV15 and TRBJ1-6, the complete variable domain reads DAMVIQNPRYQVTQFGKPVTLSCSQTLNHNVMYWYQQKSSQAPKLLFHYYDKDFNNEADTPDNFQSRRPNTSFCFLDIRSPGLGDTAMYLCATNRDGDRVGSPLHFGNGTRLTVT.

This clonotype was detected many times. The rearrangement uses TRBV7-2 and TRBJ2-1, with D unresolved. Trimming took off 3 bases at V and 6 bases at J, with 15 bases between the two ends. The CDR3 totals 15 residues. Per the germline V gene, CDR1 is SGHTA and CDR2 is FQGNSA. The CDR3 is CASSFGALNLNEQFF. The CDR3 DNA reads TGTGCCAGCAGCTTCGGCGCCTTAAACCTCAATGAGCAGTTCTTC. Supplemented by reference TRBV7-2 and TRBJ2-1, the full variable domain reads GAGVSQSPSNKVTEKGKDVELRCDPISGHTALYWYRQSLGQGLEFLIYFQGNSAPDKSGLPSDRFSAERTGGSVSTLTIQRTQQEDSAVYLCASSFGALNLNEQFFGPGTRLTVL.

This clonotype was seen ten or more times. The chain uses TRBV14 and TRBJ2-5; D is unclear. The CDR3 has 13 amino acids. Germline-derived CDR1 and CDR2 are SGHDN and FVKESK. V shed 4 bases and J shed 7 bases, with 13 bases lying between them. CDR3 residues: CASSPRPGGTQYF. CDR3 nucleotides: TGTGCCAGCAGCCCCCGACCAGGCGGGACCCAGTACTTC.

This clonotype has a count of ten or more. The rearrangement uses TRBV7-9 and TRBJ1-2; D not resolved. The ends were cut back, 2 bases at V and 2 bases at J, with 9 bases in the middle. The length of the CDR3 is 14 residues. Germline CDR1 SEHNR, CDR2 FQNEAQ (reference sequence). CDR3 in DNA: TGTGCCAGCAGCTTAAGCAACGGGAACTATGGCTACACCTTC. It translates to CASSLSNGNYGYTF.

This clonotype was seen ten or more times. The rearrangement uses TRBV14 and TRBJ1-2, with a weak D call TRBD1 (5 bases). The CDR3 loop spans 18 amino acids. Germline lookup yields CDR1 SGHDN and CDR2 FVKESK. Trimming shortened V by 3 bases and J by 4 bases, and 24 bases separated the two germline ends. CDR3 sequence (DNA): TGTGCCAGCAGCCATACGTTGTGGGGGTTCGTCGGGTCCTATGGCTACACCTTC. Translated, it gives CASSHTLWGFVGSYGYTF.

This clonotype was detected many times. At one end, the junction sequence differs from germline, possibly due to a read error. The CDR3 region is CSARGTGRNEQYF. In DNA, the CDR3 is TGCAGTGCGAGAGGGACAGGGAGGAACGAGCAGTACTTC. The rearrangement joins TRBV20-1 to TRBJ2-7, with 9 bases aligning to TRBD1. The length of the CDR3 is 13 residues. The germline V gene has CDR1 DFQATT and CDR2 SNEGSKA (reference sequence).

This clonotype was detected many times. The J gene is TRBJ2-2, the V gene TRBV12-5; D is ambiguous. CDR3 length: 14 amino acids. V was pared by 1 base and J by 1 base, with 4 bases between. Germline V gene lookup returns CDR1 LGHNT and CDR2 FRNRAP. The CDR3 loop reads CASGLGQNTGELFF. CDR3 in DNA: TGTGCTAGTGGTTTGGGACAGAACACCGGGGAGCTGTTTTTT.

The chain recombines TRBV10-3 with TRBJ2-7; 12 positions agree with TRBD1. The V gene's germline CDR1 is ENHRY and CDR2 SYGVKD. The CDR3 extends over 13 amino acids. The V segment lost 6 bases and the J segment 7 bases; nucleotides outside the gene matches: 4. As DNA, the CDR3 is TGTGCCATCAGCGGGACAGGGGGCCGAGAGCAGTACTTC. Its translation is CAISGTGGREQYF.

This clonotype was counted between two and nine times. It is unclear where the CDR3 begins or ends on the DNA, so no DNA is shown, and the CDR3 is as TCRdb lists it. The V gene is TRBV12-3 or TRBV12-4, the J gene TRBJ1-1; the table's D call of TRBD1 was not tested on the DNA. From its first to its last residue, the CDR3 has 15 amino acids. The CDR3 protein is CASSFVGTGVPEAFF.

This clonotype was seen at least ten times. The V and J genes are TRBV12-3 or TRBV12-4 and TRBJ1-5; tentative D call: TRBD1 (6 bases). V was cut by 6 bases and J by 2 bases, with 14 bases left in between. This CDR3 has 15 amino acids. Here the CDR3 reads CASSPTGIGNQPQHF. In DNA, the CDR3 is TGTGCCAGCAGCCCTACAGGGATTGGCAATCAGCCCCAGCATTTT.

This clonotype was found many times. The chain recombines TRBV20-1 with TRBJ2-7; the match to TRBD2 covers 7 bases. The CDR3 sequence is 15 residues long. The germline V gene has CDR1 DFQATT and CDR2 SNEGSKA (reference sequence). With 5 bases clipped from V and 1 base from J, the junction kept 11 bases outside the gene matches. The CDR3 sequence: CSAAPPRGSSYEQYF. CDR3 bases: TGCAGTGCTGCCCCCCCCCGCGGGAGTTCCTACGAGCAGTACTTC.